The T cell receptor (beta chain) under discussion was sequenced for a study of response to subunit inactivated influenza vaccine. Findings and limits, study-wide: That few new T cells are recruited by each seasonal influenza vaccination was the authors' suggestion.

Turning to this clonotype: Its antigen is unknown.

In TCRdb, the RT-PCR reads were re-called with MiXCR into one record per CDR3 protein. This table has fewer than 750,000 distinct CDR3 sequences, 14% appearing once. CDR1 is ENHRY and CDR2 is SYGVKD in the germline V gene. Between the trimmed V and J ends, which lost 3 bases and 1 base, there was a span of 15 bases. The CDR3 spans 16 residues. This chain joins TRBV10-3 and TRBJ1-1; possibly TRBD1 for D (6 bases). The starting material was PBMCs from blood, obtained less than 13 days after vaccination. This sequence originates from a man aged 45-60 years who received an inactivated influenza vaccine. The CDR3 sequence: CAISDPQGRGNTEAFF. CDR3 nucleotide sequence: TGTGCCATCAGTGACCCACAGGGCCGGGGGAACACTGAAGCTTTCTTT.